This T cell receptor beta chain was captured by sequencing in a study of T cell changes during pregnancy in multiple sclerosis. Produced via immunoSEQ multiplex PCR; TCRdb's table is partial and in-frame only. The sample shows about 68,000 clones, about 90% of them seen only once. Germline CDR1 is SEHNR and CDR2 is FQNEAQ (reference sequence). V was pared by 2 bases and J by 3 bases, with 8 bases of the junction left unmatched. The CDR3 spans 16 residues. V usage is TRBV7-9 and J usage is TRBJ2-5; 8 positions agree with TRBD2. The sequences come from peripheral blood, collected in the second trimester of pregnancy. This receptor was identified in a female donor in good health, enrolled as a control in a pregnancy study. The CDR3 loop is CASSLNGAGGKETQYF. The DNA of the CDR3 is TGTGCCAGCAGCTTAAATGGGGCGGGAGGAAAAGAGACCCAGTACTTC. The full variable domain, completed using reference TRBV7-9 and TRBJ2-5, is DTGVSQNPRHKITKRGQNVTFRCDPISEHNRLYWYRQTLGQGPEFLTYFQNEAQLEKSRLLSDRFSAERPKGSFSTLEIQRTEQGDSAMYLCASSLNGAGGKETQYFGPGTRLLVL.